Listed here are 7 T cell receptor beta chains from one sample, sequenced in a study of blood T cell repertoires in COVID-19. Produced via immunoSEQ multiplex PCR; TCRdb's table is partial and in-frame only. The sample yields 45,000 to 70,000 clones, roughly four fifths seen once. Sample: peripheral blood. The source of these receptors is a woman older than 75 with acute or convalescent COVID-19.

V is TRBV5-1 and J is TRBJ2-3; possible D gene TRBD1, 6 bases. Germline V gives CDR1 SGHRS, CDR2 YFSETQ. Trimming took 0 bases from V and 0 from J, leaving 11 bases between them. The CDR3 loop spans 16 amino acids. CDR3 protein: CASSLGFTGSTDTQYF. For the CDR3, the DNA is TGCGCCAGCAGCTTGGGGTTCACAGGGAGCACAGATACGCAGTATTTT.

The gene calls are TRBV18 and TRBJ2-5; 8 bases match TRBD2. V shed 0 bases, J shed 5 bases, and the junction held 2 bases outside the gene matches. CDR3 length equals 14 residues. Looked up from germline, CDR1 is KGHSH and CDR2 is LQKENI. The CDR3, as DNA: TGTGCCAGCTCACCACCTCGGGGGGGTGAGACCCAGTACTTC. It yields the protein CASSPPRGGETQYF.

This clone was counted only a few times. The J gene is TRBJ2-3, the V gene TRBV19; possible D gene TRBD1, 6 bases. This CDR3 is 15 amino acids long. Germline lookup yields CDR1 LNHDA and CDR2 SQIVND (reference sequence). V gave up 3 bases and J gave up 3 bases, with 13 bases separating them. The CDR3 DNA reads TGTGCCAGTAGTATTACAGGGCTGGTGACAGATACGCAGTATTTT. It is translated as CASSITGLVTDTQYF.

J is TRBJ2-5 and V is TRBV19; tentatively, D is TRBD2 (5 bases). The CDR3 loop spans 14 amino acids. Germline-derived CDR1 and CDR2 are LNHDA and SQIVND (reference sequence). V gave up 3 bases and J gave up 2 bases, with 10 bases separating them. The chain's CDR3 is CASSISRGQETQYF. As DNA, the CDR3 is TGTGCCAGTAGTATTTCCCGGGGTCAAGAGACCCAGTACTTC.

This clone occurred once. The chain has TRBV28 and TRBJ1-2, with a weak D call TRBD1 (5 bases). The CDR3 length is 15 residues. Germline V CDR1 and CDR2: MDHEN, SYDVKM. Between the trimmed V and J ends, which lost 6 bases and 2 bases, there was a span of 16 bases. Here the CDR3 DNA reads TGTGCCAGCAGGGGGGGAGGGAGGCAGAACTATGGCTACACCTTC. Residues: CASRGGGRQNYGYTF.

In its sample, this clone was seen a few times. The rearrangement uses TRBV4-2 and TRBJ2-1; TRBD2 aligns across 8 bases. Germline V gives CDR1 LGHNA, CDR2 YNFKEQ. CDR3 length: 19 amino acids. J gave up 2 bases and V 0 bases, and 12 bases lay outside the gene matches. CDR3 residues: CASSQELADLMGAYNEQFF. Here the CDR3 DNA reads TGTGCCAGCAGCCAAGAACTAGCGGACCTCATGGGAGCCTACAATGAGCAGTTCTTC.

CDR3 protein: CASSGRTGDDQPQHF. In nucleotides, the CDR3 is TGTGCCAGCAGCGGTAGGACAGGGGACGATCAGCCCCAGCATTTT. V usage is TRBV6-5 and J usage is TRBJ1-5; 9 nucleotides align to TRBD1. V gave up 6 bases and J gave up 5 bases; unmatched junction bases: 8. This CDR3 is built from 15 residues. The germline gives CDR1 MNHEY, CDR2 SVGAGI.